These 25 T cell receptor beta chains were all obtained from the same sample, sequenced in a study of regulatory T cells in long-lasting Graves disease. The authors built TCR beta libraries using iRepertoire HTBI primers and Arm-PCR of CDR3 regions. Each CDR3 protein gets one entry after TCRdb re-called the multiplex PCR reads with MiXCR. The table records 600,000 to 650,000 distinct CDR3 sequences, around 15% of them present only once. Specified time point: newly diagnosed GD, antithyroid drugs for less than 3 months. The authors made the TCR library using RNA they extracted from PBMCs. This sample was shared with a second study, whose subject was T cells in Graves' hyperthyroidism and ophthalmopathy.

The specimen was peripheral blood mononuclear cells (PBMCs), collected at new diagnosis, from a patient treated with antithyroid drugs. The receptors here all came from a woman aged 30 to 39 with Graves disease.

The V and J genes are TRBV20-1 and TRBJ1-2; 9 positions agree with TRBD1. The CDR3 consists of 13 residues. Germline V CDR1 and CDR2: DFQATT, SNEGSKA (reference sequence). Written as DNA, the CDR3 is TGCAGATTTCCGGGACAGGGCAACTATGGCTACACCTTC. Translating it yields CRFPGQGNYGYTF.

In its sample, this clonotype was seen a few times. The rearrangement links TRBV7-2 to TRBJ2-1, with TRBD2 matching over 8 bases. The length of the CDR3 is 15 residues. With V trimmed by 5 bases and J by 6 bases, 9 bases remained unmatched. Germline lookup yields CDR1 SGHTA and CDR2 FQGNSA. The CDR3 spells CASSATSGVFNEQFF. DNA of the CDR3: TGTGCCAGCAGCGCAACTAGCGGAGTTTTCAATGAGCAGTTCTTC. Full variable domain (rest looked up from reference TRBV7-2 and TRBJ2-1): GAGVSQSPSNKVTEKGKDVELRCDPISGHTALYWYRQSLGQGLEFLIYFQGNSAPDKSGLPSDRFSAERTGGSVSTLTIQRTQQEDSAVYLCASSATSGVFNEQFFGPGTRLTVL.

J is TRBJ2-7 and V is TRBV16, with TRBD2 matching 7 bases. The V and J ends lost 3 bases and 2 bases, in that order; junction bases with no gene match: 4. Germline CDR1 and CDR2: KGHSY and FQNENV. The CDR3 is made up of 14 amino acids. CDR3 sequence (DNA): TGTGCCAGCAGCCACAGCGGGAAGACCTACGAGCAGTACTTC. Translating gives CASSHSGKTYEQYF.

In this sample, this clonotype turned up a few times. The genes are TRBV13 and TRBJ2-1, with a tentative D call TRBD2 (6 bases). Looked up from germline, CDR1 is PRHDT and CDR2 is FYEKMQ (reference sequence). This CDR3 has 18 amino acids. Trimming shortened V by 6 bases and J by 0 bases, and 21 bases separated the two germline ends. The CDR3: CASRLSNSGRSSYNEQFF. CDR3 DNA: TGTGCCAGCAGACTATCCAATAGCGGAAGGAGCTCCTACAATGAGCAGTTCTTC.

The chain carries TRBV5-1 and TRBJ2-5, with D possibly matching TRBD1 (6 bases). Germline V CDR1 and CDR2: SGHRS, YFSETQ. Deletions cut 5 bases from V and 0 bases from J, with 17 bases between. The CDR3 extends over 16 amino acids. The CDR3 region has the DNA TGCGCCAGCAGTGGAGAGACAGGCTCGAACCAAGAGACCCAGTACTTC. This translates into CASSGETGSNQETQYF.

The CDR3 bases are TGTGCCAGTAGTCGCTGGCTGGGAGGGGGCCCCAACAATGAGCAGTTCTTC. It encodes CASSRWLGGGPNNEQFF. The chain has TRBV19 and TRBJ2-1; the D gene could be TRBD1 or TRBD2 (7 bases each). Trimming removed 5 bases from V and 5 bases from J, with 22 bases in between. The CDR3 has 17 residues. Per germline, CDR1 LNHDA and CDR2 SQIVND (reference sequence).

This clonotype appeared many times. The DNA of the CDR3 is TGTGCCAGCAGCTTGAGGTTAGGGGTCTTTTGGACAGATACGCAGTATTTT. Its translation is CASSLRLGVFWTDTQYF. This chain links TRBV7-2 with TRBJ2-3; TRBD1 might be the D (5 bases). Germline CDR1 reads SGHTA; CDR2 reads FQGNSA. The V end was cut by 3 bases, the J end by 3 bases, with 19 bases between. This CDR3 has 17 amino acids.

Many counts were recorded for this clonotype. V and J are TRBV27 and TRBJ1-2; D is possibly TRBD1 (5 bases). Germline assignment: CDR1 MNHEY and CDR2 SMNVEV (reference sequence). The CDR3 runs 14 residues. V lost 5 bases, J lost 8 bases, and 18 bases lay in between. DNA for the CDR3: TGTGCCAGCAGTCCCTTTTCCTCCGGGGGAGGCTACACCTTC. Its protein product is CASSPFSSGGGYTF.

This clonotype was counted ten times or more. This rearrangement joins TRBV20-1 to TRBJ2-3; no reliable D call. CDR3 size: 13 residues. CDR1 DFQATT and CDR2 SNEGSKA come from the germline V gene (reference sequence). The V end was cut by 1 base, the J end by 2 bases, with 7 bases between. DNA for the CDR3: TGCAGTGCTAGAGCAAGTAACACAGATACGCAGTATTTT. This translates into CSARASNTDTQYF.

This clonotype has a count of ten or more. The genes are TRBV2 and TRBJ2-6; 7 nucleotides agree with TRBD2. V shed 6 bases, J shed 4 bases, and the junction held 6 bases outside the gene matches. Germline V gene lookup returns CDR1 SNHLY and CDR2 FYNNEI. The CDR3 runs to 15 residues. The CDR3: CASRTGGTGANVLTF. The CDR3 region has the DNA TGTGCCAGCAGAACCGGGGGGACCGGGGCCAACGTCCTGACTTTC.

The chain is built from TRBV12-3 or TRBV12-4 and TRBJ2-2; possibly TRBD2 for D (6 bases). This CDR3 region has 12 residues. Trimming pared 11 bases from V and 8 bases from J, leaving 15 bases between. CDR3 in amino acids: CAGGPGTGELFF. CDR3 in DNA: TGTGCCGGAGGGCCGGGCACTGGGGAGCTGTTTTTT.

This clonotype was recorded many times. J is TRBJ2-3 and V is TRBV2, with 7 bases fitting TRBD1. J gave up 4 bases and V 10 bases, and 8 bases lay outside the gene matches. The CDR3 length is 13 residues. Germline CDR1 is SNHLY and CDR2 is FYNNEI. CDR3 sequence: CATSTGLPDTQYF. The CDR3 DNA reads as TGTGCCACTTCGACAGGGCTTCCAGATACGCAGTATTTT.

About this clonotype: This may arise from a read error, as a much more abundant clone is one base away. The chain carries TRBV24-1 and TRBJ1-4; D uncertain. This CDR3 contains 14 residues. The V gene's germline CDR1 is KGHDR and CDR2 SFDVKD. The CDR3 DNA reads TGTGTCACCAGTGAAGGAGGGCGCCTTGAAAAACTGTTTTTT. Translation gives CVTSEGGRLEKLFF.

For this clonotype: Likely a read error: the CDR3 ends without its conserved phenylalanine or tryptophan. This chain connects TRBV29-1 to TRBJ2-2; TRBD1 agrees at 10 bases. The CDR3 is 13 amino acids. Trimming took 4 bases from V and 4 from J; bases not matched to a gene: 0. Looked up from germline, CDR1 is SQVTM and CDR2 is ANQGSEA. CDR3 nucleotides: TGCAGCGTTGGGACAGGGGGCACCGGGGAGCTGTTTCTT. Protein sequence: CSVGTGGTGELFL.

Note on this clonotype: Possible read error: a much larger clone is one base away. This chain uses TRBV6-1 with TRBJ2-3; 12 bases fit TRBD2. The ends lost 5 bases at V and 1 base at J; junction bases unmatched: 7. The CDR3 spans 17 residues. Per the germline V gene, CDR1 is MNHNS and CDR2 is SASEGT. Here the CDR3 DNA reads TGTGCCAGCAGTACCCCGCCTAGCGGGAGGGGCACAGATACGCAGTATTTT. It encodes CASSTPPSGRGTDTQYF.

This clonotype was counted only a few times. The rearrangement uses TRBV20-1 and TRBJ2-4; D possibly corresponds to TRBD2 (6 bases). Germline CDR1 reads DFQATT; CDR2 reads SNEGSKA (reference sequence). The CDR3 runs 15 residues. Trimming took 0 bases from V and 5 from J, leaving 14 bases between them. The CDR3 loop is CSARDGGGMENIQYF. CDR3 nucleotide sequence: TGCAGTGCTAGAGACGGTGGCGGGATGGAAAACATTCAGTACTTC.

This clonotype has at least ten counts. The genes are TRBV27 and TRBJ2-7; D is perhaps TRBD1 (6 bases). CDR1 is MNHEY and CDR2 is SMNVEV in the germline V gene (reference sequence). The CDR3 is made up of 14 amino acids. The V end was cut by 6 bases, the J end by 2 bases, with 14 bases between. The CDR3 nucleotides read TGTGCCAGCAGCCCCCGGACAGTTGCCTACGAGCAGTACTTC. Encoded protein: CASSPRTVAYEQYF.

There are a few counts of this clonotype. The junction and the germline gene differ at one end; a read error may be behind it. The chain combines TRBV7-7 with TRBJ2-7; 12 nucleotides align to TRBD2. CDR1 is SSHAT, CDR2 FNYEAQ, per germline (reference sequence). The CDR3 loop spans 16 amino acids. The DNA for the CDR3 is TGTGCTAGCAGCCCCCTCGGACTAGCGGGATTTTACGAGCAGTACTTC. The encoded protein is CASSPLGLAGFYEQYF. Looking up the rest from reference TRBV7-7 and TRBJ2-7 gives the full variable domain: GAGVSQSPRYKVTKRGQDVTLRCDPISSHATLYWYQQALGQGPEFLTYFNYEAQPDKSGLPSDRFSAERPEGSISTLTIQRTEQRDSAMYRCASSPLGLAGFYEQYFGPGTRLTVT.

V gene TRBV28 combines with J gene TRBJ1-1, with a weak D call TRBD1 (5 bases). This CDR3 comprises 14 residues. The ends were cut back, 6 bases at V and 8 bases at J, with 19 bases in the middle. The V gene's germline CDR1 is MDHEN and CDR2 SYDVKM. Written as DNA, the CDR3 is TGTGCCAGCAGGCCCCAGGGATGGATCGCGGAAGCTTTCTTT. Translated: CASRPQGWIAEAFF.

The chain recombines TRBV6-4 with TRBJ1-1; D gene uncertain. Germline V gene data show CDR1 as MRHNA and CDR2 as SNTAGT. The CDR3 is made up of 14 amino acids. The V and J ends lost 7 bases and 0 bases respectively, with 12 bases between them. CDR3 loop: CASNYSDMNTEAFF. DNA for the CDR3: TGTGCCAGCAATTATAGTGACATGAACACTGAAGCTTTCTTT.

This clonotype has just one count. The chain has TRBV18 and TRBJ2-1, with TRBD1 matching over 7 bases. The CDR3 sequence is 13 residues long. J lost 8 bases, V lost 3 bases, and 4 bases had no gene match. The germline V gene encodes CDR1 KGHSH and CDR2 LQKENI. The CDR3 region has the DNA TGTGCCAGCTCACCCGAGGGGGCCGATGAGCAGTTCTTC. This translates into CASSPEGADEQFF.

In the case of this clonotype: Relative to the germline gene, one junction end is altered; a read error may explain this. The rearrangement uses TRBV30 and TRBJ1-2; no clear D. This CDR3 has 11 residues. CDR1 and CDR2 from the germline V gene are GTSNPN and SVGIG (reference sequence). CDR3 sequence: CAWLHNHGYTF. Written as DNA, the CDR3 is TGTGCCTGGCTTCATAACCATGGCTACACCTTC. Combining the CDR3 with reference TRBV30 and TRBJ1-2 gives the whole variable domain SQTIHQWPATLVQPVGSPLSLECTVEGTSNPNLYWYRQAAGRGLQLLFYSVGIGQISSEVPQNLSASRPQDRQFILSSKKLLLSDSGFYLCAWLHNHGYTFGSGTRLTVV.

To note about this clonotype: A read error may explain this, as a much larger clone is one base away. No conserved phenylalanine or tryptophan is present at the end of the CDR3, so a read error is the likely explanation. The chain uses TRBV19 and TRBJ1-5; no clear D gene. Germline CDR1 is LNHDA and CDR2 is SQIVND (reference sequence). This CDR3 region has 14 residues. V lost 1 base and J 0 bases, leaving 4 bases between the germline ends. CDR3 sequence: CASSIGNSNQPQHL. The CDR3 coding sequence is TGTGCCAGTAGTATAGGGAATAGCAATCAGCCCCAGCATCTT.

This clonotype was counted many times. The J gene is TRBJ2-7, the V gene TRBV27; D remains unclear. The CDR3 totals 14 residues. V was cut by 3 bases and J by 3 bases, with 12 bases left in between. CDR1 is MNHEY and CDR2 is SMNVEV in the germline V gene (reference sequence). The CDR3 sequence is CASSFRARYYEQYF. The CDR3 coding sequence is TGTGCCAGCAGTTTTCGTGCACGTTACTACGAGCAGTACTTC.

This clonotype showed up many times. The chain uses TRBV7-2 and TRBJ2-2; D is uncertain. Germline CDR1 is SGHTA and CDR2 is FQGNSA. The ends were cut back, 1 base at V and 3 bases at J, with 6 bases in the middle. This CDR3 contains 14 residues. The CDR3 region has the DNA TGTGCCAGCAGCTTAGTCCGATACACCGGGGAGCTGTTTTTT. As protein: CASSLVRYTGELFF.